The 3 T cell receptor beta chains listed next were all sequenced from one sample in a study of T cells in Graves' hyperthyroidism and ophthalmopathy. RNA transcripts provided the source from which TCR beta CDR3 regions were amplified. First-round RT-PCR with HTBI primers amplified the TCR CDR3 region. TCRdb processed the multiplex PCR reads anew with MiXCR; each CDR3 protein has one entry. The table lists hundreds of thousands of distinct CDR3 sequences, approximately 15% of them singletons. The sequencing input was blood. Every receptor here comes from a woman aged 18-29 years with Graves' hyperthyroidism.

The rearrangement uses TRBV7-8 and TRBJ1-1; D is unresolved. Germline CDR1 reads SGHVS; CDR2 reads FQNEAQ. The CDR3 extends over 16 amino acids. The V end was cut by 2 bases, the J end by 1 base, with 14 bases between. Written as DNA, the CDR3 is TGTGCCAGCAGCTTATTGACCGCTGCTACGAACACTGAAGCTTTCTTT. Amino acids: CASSLLTAATNTEAFF.

This clonotype was seen more than once but under ten times. This chain links TRBV13 with TRBJ2-5; 9 bases map to TRBD1. Trimming took 0 bases from V and 5 from J; bases not matched to a gene: 10. There are 17 residues in the CDR3. Germline assignment: CDR1 PRHDT and CDR2 FYEKMQ (reference sequence). The CDR3: CASSLGLGDRGKETQYF. The CDR3 nucleotides are TGTGCCAGCAGCTTAGGACTAGGCGACAGGGGGAAGGAGACCCAGTACTTC.

The chain has TRBV29-1 and TRBJ2-2; 10 nucleotides align to TRBD2. The CDR3 is 15 residues long. The germline gives CDR1 SQVTM, CDR2 ANQGSEA. The V and J ends lost 4 bases and 4 bases, in that order; junction bases with no gene match: 6. CDR3 in DNA: TGCAGCGTTGTTCCCCCTAGCGGGGGCACCGGGGAGCTGTTTTTT. Translating it yields CSVVPPSGGTGELFF.